These 25 T cell receptor beta chains were all obtained from the same sample, sequenced in a study of neoadjuvant anti-PD-1 for oral cavity cancer. The repertoire was sequenced with immunoSEQ multiplex PCR; TCRdb's copy has only in-frame clones and lacks some. In the table there are around 7,600 clones, around 49% of which are singletons. This sample comprised tumor tissue, obtained before nivolumab (anti-PD-1) treatment. Receptor source: a person between 35 and 79 years old with oral cavity squamous cell carcinoma.

The sample holds one count of this clone. The chain has TRBV5-4 and TRBJ2-7; D perhaps matches TRBD1 (6 bases). CDR3 length: 13 residues. Looked up from germline, CDR1 is SGHNT and CDR2 is YYREEE (reference sequence). Trimming stripped 4 bases from V and 5 bases from J, with 13 bases between. The CDR3 nucleotides are TGTGCCAGCAGCCTTGTACAGGGTAACGAGCAGTACTTC. Translated: CASSLVQGNEQYF.

This chain connects TRBV5-5 to TRBJ2-5; no definite D call. Germline V gives CDR1 SGHKS, CDR2 YYEKEE (reference sequence). V lost 3 bases, J lost 5 bases, and 5 bases lay in between. This CDR3 region has 11 residues. This chain's CDR3 is CASSYGETQYF. CDR3 in DNA: TGTGCCAGCAGCTATGGGGAGACCCAGTACTTC.

This clone was detected only a few times. The chain couples TRBV28 to TRBJ1-5; no firm D call. CDR3 length equals 14 residues. V gave up 6 bases and J gave up 3 bases, with 12 bases separating them. The germline V gene has CDR1 MDHEN and CDR2 SYDVKM. As DNA, the CDR3 is TGTGCCAGCAGCCTGAGCCGTTTCAATCAGCCCCAGCATTTT. Amino acid sequence: CASSLSRFNQPQHF.

This chain uses TRBV6-5 with TRBJ2-5, with D possibly TRBD1 on 6 matching bases. The CDR3 sequence is 14 residues long. Germline assignment: CDR1 MNHEY and CDR2 SVGAGI. The V end lost 6 bases, the J end lost 2 bases, and 13 bases lay between the germline ends. The CDR3 spells CASSPTGFQETQYF. As DNA, the CDR3 is TGTGCCAGCAGCCCTACAGGGTTTCAAGAGACCCAGTACTTC.

This clone was detected only once. The V gene is TRBV6-4, the J gene TRBJ2-7; D remains unclear. V lost 6 bases, J lost 4 bases, and 16 bases lay in between. The CDR3 contains 14 residues. Germline CDR1 reads MRHNA; CDR2 reads SNTAGT. Here the CDR3 reads CASSDRSWDYEQYF. CDR3 nucleotides: TGTGCCAGCAGCGACCGCTCGTGGGATTACGAGCAGTACTTC.

This clone was found a few times. This rearrangement joins TRBV7-3 to TRBJ1-2, with D possibly being TRBD1 (5 bases). The CDR3 length is 12 residues. V was cut by 4 bases and J by 8 bases, with 11 bases left in between. The germline gives CDR1 SGHTA, CDR2 FQGTGA. The CDR3 coding sequence is TGTGCCAGCAGCTCTGGGACGGGCGGCTACACCTTC. It yields the protein CASSSGTGGYTF.

This clone is categorized as medium-sized. The chain uses TRBV9 and TRBJ2-1, with D possibly being TRBD2 (6 bases). Germline assignment: CDR1 SGDLS and CDR2 YYNGEE. CDR3 size: 14 residues. V lost 2 bases and J 5 bases, leaving 11 bases between the germline ends. CDR3 amino acids: CASSVGGVNNEQFF. The CDR3 bases are TGTGCCAGCAGCGTCGGGGGAGTGAACAATGAGCAGTTCTTC.

This chain connects TRBV19 to TRBJ1-2; D call uncertain. Germline CDR1 is LNHDA and CDR2 is SQIVND (reference sequence). CDR3 length equals 15 residues. V shed 2 bases and J shed 0 bases, with 10 bases lying between them. The CDR3 spells CASSIRDPANYGYTF. CDR3 nucleotide sequence: TGTGCCAGTAGTATAAGGGATCCAGCTAACTATGGCTACACCTTC.

This chain connects TRBV4-1 to TRBJ2-5; D gene uncertain. The CDR3 contains 14 residues. The V and J ends lost 0 bases and 5 bases respectively, with 10 bases between them. Germline V lookup: CDR1 MGHRA, CDR2 YSYEKL. In DNA form, the CDR3 reads TGCGCCAGCAGCCAAGAAAAAGTCGGGGAGACCCAGTACTTC. It codes for CASSQEKVGETQYF.

In its sample, this clone ranks as large. V is TRBV5-4 and J is TRBJ2-2, with TRBD2 as a possible D gene (6 bases). Trimming cost V 2 bases and J 4 bases, with 9 bases left between them. The CDR3 loop spans 14 amino acids. Looked up from germline, CDR1 is SGHNT and CDR2 is YYREEE (reference sequence). The CDR3: CASSFDGSTGELFF. CDR3 DNA sequence: TGTGCCAGCAGCTTCGACGGGAGCACCGGGGAGCTGTTTTTT.

This rearrangement joins TRBV28 to TRBJ2-1, with 10 bases lining up with TRBD1. From germline, CDR1 is MDHEN and CDR2 SYDVKM. This CDR3 has 17 residues. V shed 1 base, J shed 5 bases, and the junction held 8 bases outside the gene matches. Here the CDR3 DNA reads TGTGCCAGCAGTTTATTCGGGACAGGGGAAAACCACAATGAGCAGTTCTTC. It encodes CASSLFGTGENHNEQFF.

This clone was seen just once. The chain joins TRBV6-6 to TRBJ2-7, with TRBD1 matching over 7 bases. V shed 6 bases, J shed 3 bases, and the junction held 8 bases outside the gene matches. Germline assignment: CDR1 MNHNY and CDR2 SVGAGI (reference sequence). The CDR3 totals 14 residues. Here the CDR3 DNA reads TGTGCCAGCAGGCCCGGGACAGCCCTCTACGAGCAGTACTTC. Amino acid sequence: CASRPGTALYEQYF.

This chain connects TRBV4-2 to TRBJ2-3; D may be TRBD1 or TRBD2 (5 bases each). This CDR3 has 15 residues. The ends were cut back, 1 base at V and 4 bases at J, with 12 bases in the middle. The germline gives CDR1 LGHNA, CDR2 YNFKEQ. CDR3 in amino acids: CASSQGDQPSDTQYF. CDR3 nucleotide sequence: TGTGCCAGCAGCCAAGGGGACCAACCCTCAGATACGCAGTATTTT.

The chain has TRBV14 and TRBJ2-7; D not resolved. The germline V gene encodes CDR1 SGHDN and CDR2 FVKESK. Deletions cut 3 bases from V and 6 bases from J, with 6 bases between. The length of the CDR3 is 11 residues. CDR3 in DNA: TGTGCCAGCAGCCAGGGGATCGAGCAGTACTTC. This codes for CASSQGIEQYF.

V gene TRBV29-1 combines with J gene TRBJ2-7, with 8 bases aligning to TRBD1. Germline values: CDR1 SQVTM, CDR2 ANQGSEA. The CDR3 totals 13 residues. Trimming removed 7 bases from V and 5 bases from J; junction bases left unmatched: 10. CDR3 residues: CSARNRGVNEQYF. The CDR3 region has the DNA TGCAGCGCGAGAAACAGGGGGGTAAACGAGCAGTACTTC.

The V and J genes are TRBV6-6 and TRBJ2-7, with D perhaps matching TRBD2 (5 bases). The V gene's germline CDR1 is MNHNY and CDR2 SVGAGI (reference sequence). Trimming stripped 8 bases from V and 3 bases from J, with 14 bases between. This CDR3 comprises 13 residues. CDR3 protein: CASRGSPNYEQYF. The CDR3 DNA sequence: TGTGCCAGCCGCGGGTCGCCTAACTACGAGCAGTACTTC.

The V call is TRBV4-2, the J call TRBJ2-2; D might be TRBD2 (6 bases). Deletions cut 0 bases from V and 6 bases from J, with 11 bases between. Germline CDR1 LGHNA, CDR2 YNFKEQ. There are 15 residues in the CDR3. In nucleotides, the CDR3 is TGTGCCAGCAGCCAAGATCCGACTAGTTCCGGGGAGCTGTTTTTT. It translates to CASSQDPTSSGELFF.

The chain carries TRBV29-1 and TRBJ2-7; TRBD1 matches 7 bases. This CDR3 is built from 13 residues. V shed 4 bases, J shed 5 bases, and the junction held 8 bases outside the gene matches. Germline lookup yields CDR1 SQVTM and CDR2 ANQGSEA. CDR3 DNA sequence: TGCAGCGTTGTGAGTACAGGGGACCACGAGCAGTACTTC. Translated: CSVVSTGDHEQYF.

The chain uses TRBV2 and TRBJ2-7; D remains unclear. Germline V gives CDR1 SNHLY, CDR2 FYNNEI. The CDR3 is 12 amino acids. Written as DNA, the CDR3 is TGTGCTATGAGGCCGAGCTCCTACGAGCAGTACTTC. The encoded protein is CAMRPSSYEQYF.

This chain links TRBV10-3 with TRBJ1-1, with 9 bases lining up with TRBD1. The CDR3 runs 12 residues. Germline CDR1 is ENHRY and CDR2 is SYGVKD. After removal of 8 bases from V and 5 bases from J, the junction contained 3 bases not matched to a gene. As DNA, the CDR3 is TGTGCCATCGGGACAGGGATGACTGAAGCTTTCTTT. This sequence encodes CAIGTGMTEAFF.

The chain employs TRBV6-1 and TRBJ1-1; no clear D gene. This CDR3 is 13 amino acids long. Trimming stripped 4 bases from V and 1 base from J, with 7 bases between. Germline-derived CDR1 and CDR2 are MNHNS and SASEGT. The CDR3 DNA is TGTGCCAGCAGTGGATGGGAGAACACTGAAGCTTTCTTT. Translating it yields CASSGWENTEAFF.

Turning to this clone: The sample carries other DNA sequences with the same CDR3. The DNA for the CDR3 is TGTGCCAGCAGTTTATCCAATGAGCAGTTCTTC. Translation gives CASSLSNEQFF. The rearrangement joins TRBV28 to TRBJ2-1; D not resolved. Trimming removed 1 base from V and 6 bases from J, with 1 base in between. The CDR3 has 11 residues. Germline CDR1 is MDHEN and CDR2 is SYDVKM.

This clone is categorized as medium-sized. V and J are TRBV5-1 and TRBJ2-1; 9 bases match TRBD2. Germline lookup yields CDR1 SGHRS and CDR2 YFSETQ. V dropped 1 base and J dropped 5; count of bases not matched to a gene: 4. The length of the CDR3 is 15 residues. DNA of the CDR3: TGCGCCAGCAGCTTGTGGGGACTAGCACACAATGAGCAGTTCTTC. It specifies CASSLWGLAHNEQFF.

V and J are TRBV15 and TRBJ2-1, with TRBD2 matching 7 bases. The CDR3 has 17 amino acids. V dropped 5 bases and J dropped 5; count of bases not matched to a gene: 15. CDR1 LNHNV and CDR2 YYDKDF come from the germline V gene (reference sequence). CDR3 DNA: TGTGCCACCAGCCCTCACGAGTGGGAGGGCATTAACAATGAGCAGTTCTTC. The encoded protein is CATSPHEWEGINNEQFF.

This clone was counted only a few times. The chain recombines TRBV6-5 with TRBJ1-1; a weak D match, TRBD1 (5 bases). Germline V gene sequence: CDR1 MNHEY, CDR2 SVGAGI. V lost 6 bases and J lost 0, with 11 bases in between. The CDR3 length is 14 residues. As DNA, the CDR3 is TGTGCCAGCAGATTCGGGACCTTGAACACTGAAGCTTTCTTT. This sequence encodes CASRFGTLNTEAFF.